Shown below are 29 T cell receptor beta chains from a single sample sequenced in a study of cytomegalovirus exposure and HLA in healthy donors. A multiplex PCR was run with 60 Vbeta primers and 13 Jbeta primers. TCRdb's copy holds only in-frame clones and misses some; the assay was immunoSEQ multiplex PCR. The sample holds about 61,000 clones; approximately 88% are singletons and the top ten take approximately 1.5%. The sample was PBMCs. Receptors originate from a man aged 25-45 years in good health and CMV-seropositive.

This clone has a handful of counts. The CDR3 DNA follows: TGCAGCGTTGGGACTAGCGGGAGCGAGCAGTACTTC. Translated: CSVGTSGSEQYF. The chain employs TRBV29-1 and TRBJ2-7; 13 nucleotides align to TRBD2. V gave up 4 bases and J gave up 6 bases; unmatched junction bases: 0. Germline V gene data show CDR1 as SQVTM and CDR2 as ANQGSEA. This CDR3 comprises 12 residues.

The chain recombines TRBV28 with TRBJ1-3; the match to TRBD1 covers 7 bases. Germline V gives CDR1 MDHEN, CDR2 SYDVKM. The length of the CDR3 is 14 residues. V was clipped by 5 bases and J by 2 bases; unmatched bases: 3. CDR3 loop: CASSPGTAGNTIYF. The CDR3 DNA reads TGTGCCAGCAGTCCTGGGACAGCTGGAAACACCATATATTTT.

This rearrangement joins TRBV5-6 to TRBJ2-7; maybe TRBD2 (6 bases). The CDR3 contains 15 residues. CDR1 is SGHDT and CDR2 is YYEEEE in the germline V gene. Trimming removed 6 bases from V and 4 bases from J, with 20 bases in between. The chain's CDR3 is CASTAGDSGFYEQYF. CDR3 nucleotides: TGTGCCAGCACCGCTGGAGATAGCGGATTTTACGAGCAGTACTTC.

This clone was observed once. V is TRBV28 and J is TRBJ1-2; D not certain. CDR1 MDHEN and CDR2 SYDVKM come from the germline V gene. The CDR3 loop spans 12 amino acids. V was pared by 8 bases and J by 8 bases, with 15 bases between. This CDR3 reads CASLTEDFGYTF. The CDR3 DNA reads TGTGCCAGCCTCACCGAAGACTTCGGCTACACCTTC.

V usage is TRBV30 and J usage is TRBJ2-1, with 8 nucleotides matching TRBD2. Germline CDR1 GTSNPN, CDR2 SVGIG (reference sequence). With V trimmed by 5 bases and J by 0 bases, 6 bases remained unmatched. The CDR3 loop spans 15 amino acids. CDR3 nucleotide sequence: TGTGCCTGGGTTAGCGGGGCCCGCTCCTACAATGAGCAGTTCTTC. Its protein product is CAWVSGARSYNEQFF. Based on the CDR3 plus reference TRBV30 and TRBJ2-1, the full variable domain is SQTIHQWPATLVQPVGSPLSLECTVEGTSNPNLYWYRQAAGRGLQLLFYSVGIGQISSEVPQNLSASRPQDRQFILSSKKLLLSDSGFYLCAWVSGARSYNEQFFGPGTRLTVL.

This chain links TRBV12-5 with TRBJ2-3; 13 bases align to TRBD2. CDR1 is LGHNT and CDR2 is FRNRAP in the germline V gene. This CDR3 comprises 17 residues. The junction had 11 bases not matched to a gene; V was cut back by 6 bases and J by 5 bases. The CDR3: CASGTYWTSGRRDTQYF. The CDR3, as DNA: TGTGCTAGTGGCACGTACTGGACTAGCGGGAGAAGAGATACGCAGTATTTT.

V usage is TRBV11-2 and J usage is TRBJ2-5; 16 bases match TRBD2. The end of the DNA aligns better with TRBJ2-7, so the J call may be wrong. The CDR3 runs to 15 residues. The germline CDR1 and CDR2 sequences are SGHAT and FQNNGV. The CDR3 DNA reads as TGTGCCAGCAGCCCGGGACTAGCGGGAGGGTACGAGCAGTACTTC. Its translation is CASSPGLAGGYEQYF.

This rearrangement joins TRBV25-1 to TRBJ2-3, with 9 bases aligning to TRBD1. The CDR3 is 15 residues long. Germline V gene data show CDR1 as MGHDK and CDR2 as SYGVNS. The junction had 6 bases not matched to a gene; V was cut back by 0 bases and J by 8 bases. Written as DNA, the CDR3 is TGTGCCAGCAGTGAATATGGGACAGGGTTTGGTACGCAGTATTTT. Its protein is CASSEYGTGFGTQYF.

This clone was counted a single time. The J gene is TRBJ2-2, the V gene TRBV30; the match to TRBD2 covers 8 bases. Germline trimming cut 5 bases from V and 7 bases from J; bases unmatched to any gene: 12. Germline V CDR1 and CDR2: GTSNPN, SVGIG (reference sequence). There are 15 residues in the CDR3. The CDR3 bases are TGTGCCTGGCTCACGGGGGCGGGAGGAATCGGGGAGCTGTTTTTT. Encoded protein: CAWLTGAGGIGELFF.

J is TRBJ2-7 and V is TRBV7-8, with D maybe TRBD1 (6 bases). The CDR3 is 14 residues long. Germline V CDR1 and CDR2: SGHVS, FQNEAQ. Trimming pared 5 bases from V and 2 bases from J, leaving 13 bases between. The CDR3 is CASSNHRTAYEQYF. The CDR3 nucleotides are TGTGCCAGCAGCAACCACCGGACAGCCTACGAGCAGTACTTC.

This clone appeared a few times. V usage is TRBV30 and J usage is TRBJ1-2; the match to TRBD1 covers 8 bases. This CDR3 is built from 12 residues. Germline V gene sequence: CDR1 GTSNPN, CDR2 SVGIG (reference sequence). V shed 7 bases and J 14 bases; nucleotides not matched to a gene: 15. The CDR3 protein is CASPGTGLLGTF. As DNA, the CDR3 is TGTGCCTCGCCCGGGACAGGCCTCTTGGGGACCTTC.

The chain recombines TRBV28 with TRBJ1-5, with D perhaps matching TRBD1 (6 bases). Trimming left V 5 bases short and J 0 bases short, with 8 bases between. Germline assignment: CDR1 MDHEN and CDR2 SYDVKM. This CDR3 spans 14 amino acids. The CDR3 nucleotides are TGTGCCAGCAGTAGGACAGTTAGCAATCAGCCCCAGCATTTT. It codes for CASSRTVSNQPQHF.

The chain carries TRBV28 and TRBJ1-1; D is possibly TRBD1 (5 bases). Germline lookup yields CDR1 MDHEN and CDR2 SYDVKM. This CDR3 has 11 amino acids. The ends were cut back, 6 bases at V and 6 bases at J, with 8 bases in the middle. In nucleotides, the CDR3 is TGTGCCAGCAGGCAGGGTCCTGAAGCTTTCTTT. Translating it yields CASRQGPEAFF.

The chain joins TRBV27 to TRBJ1-2; 9 bases line up with TRBD1. V lost 7 bases, J lost 4 bases, and 7 bases stayed unmatched. The CDR3 spans 14 residues. Germline V lookup: CDR1 MNHEY, CDR2 SMNVEV (reference sequence). The CDR3 region is CASNSRQGVYGYTF. As DNA, the CDR3 is TGTGCCAGCAATTCCAGACAGGGGGTCTATGGCTACACCTTC.

This clone was detected only once. The rearrangement uses TRBV30 and TRBJ1-3; the D gene is possibly TRBD1 (6 bases). V lost 1 base to trimming and J lost 3 bases, with 7 bases between them. This CDR3 is built from 13 residues. The germline V gene has CDR1 GTSNPN and CDR2 SVGIG (reference sequence). This CDR3 reads CAWSGTVGNTIYF. Written as DNA, the CDR3 is TGTGCCTGGAGTGGGACAGTTGGAAACACCATATATTTT.

This chain links TRBV7-9 with TRBJ2-7; 7 bases agree with TRBD1. The germline gives CDR1 SEHNR, CDR2 FQNEAQ (reference sequence). V shed 6 bases and J 4 bases; nucleotides not matched to a gene: 9. This CDR3 is built from 14 residues. CDR3 nucleotide sequence: TGTGCCAGCAGTAAGGGACAGCTGTTTTACGAGCAGTACTTC. The encoded protein is CASSKGQLFYEQYF. The complete variable domain, with remaining parts taken from reference TRBV7-9 and TRBJ2-7, reads DTGVSQNPRHKITKRGQNVTFRCDPISEHNRLYWYRQTLGQGPEFLTYFQNEAQLEKSRLLSDRFSAERPKGSFSTLEIQRTEQGDSAMYLCASSKGQLFYEQYFGPGTRLTVT.

The genes are TRBV19 and TRBJ1-5; a weak D match, TRBD1 (6 bases). The V gene's germline CDR1 is LNHDA and CDR2 SQIVND (reference sequence). Trimming pared 3 bases from V and 4 bases from J, leaving 16 bases between. The length of the CDR3 is 16 residues. The CDR3 coding sequence is TGTGCCAGTAGTATGGGGGACAACCCACAGAATCAGCCCCAGCATTTT. Translating it yields CASSMGDNPQNQPQHF.

This clone was picked up one time. This chain uses TRBV19 with TRBJ2-7, with a possible D match to TRBD1 (6 bases). In germline, CDR1 is LNHDA, CDR2 SQIVND (reference sequence). The CDR3 sequence is 13 residues long. Trimming removed 5 bases at V and 5 bases at J, with 13 bases between. CDR3 sequence: CASSSRGLHEQYF. CDR3 nucleotides: TGTGCCAGTAGTTCCAGGGGTCTCCACGAGCAGTACTTC.

The V and J genes are TRBV5-1 and TRBJ1-6; weak D call: TRBD1 (6 bases). CDR3 length: 15 residues. The V end lost 4 bases, the J end lost 0 bases, and 8 bases lay between the germline ends. From germline, CDR1 is SGHRS and CDR2 YFSETQ. CDR3 sequence (DNA): TGCGCCAGCAGCCAGGGGAGCTCCTATAATTCACCCCTCCACTTT. Its protein is CASSQGSSYNSPLHF.

The rearrangement links TRBV30 to TRBJ1-1; no clear D. V was pared by 0 bases and J by 0 bases, with 5 bases between. This CDR3 is 13 amino acids long. Germline CDR1 is GTSNPN and CDR2 is SVGIG (reference sequence). CDR3 coding DNA: TGTGCCTGGAGTGTAGCCTTGAACACTGAAGCTTTCTTT. Its translation: CAWSVALNTEAFF.

The CDR3 is CASSSSHEQYF. DNA for the CDR3: TGTGCCAGCAGTTCCTCTCACGAGCAGTACTTC. V gene TRBV28 combines with J gene TRBJ2-7; D ambiguous. This CDR3 has 11 residues. Germline V gene data show CDR1 as MDHEN and CDR2 as SYDVKM. Deletions cut 4 bases from V and 5 bases from J, with 6 bases between.

The rearrangement links TRBV12-5 to TRBJ2-2, with 11 bases that match TRBD2. This CDR3 has 15 residues. The J segment lost 5 bases and the V segment lost 6 bases, leaving 5 bases of the junction unmatched. Germline V gene sequence: CDR1 LGHNT, CDR2 FRNRAP. The chain's CDR3 is CASGPIAGGTGELFF. The CDR3 DNA is TGTGCTAGTGGGCCAATAGCGGGAGGGACCGGGGAGCTGTTTTTT.

The count of this clone is one. The chain is built from TRBV7-9 and TRBJ1-3, with TRBD1 identical over 8 bases. J was trimmed by 6 bases and V by 4 bases; bases with no gene match: 14. The germline gives CDR1 SEHNR, CDR2 FQNEAQ (reference sequence). The CDR3 is 17 amino acids. The CDR3, as DNA: TGTGCCAGCAGCTCCCTACCACTCGGACAGGGTGAAAACACCATATATTTT. It specifies CASSSLPLGQGENTIYF.

V and J are TRBV7-9 and TRBJ2-2; possibly TRBD1 for D (6 bases). V lost 5 bases, J lost 5 bases, and 9 bases lay in between. CDR1 SEHNR and CDR2 FQNEAQ come from the germline V gene (reference sequence). This CDR3 comprises 13 residues. CDR3 sequence (DNA): TGTGCCAGCAGCCCTACAGGGACCGGGGAGCTGTTTTTT. Translated: CASSPTGTGELFF. Looking up the rest from reference TRBV7-9 and TRBJ2-2 gives the full variable domain: DTGVSQNPRHKITKRGQNVTFRCDPISEHNRLYWYRQTLGQGPEFLTYFQNEAQLEKSRLLSDRFSAERPKGSFSTLEIQRTEQGDSAMYLCASSPTGTGELFFGEGSRLTVL.

This rearrangement joins TRBV28 to TRBJ2-7; 7 bases are shared with TRBD1. CDR3 length: 14 residues. Looked up from germline, CDR1 is MDHEN and CDR2 is SYDVKM. The V gene end was trimmed by 3 bases and the J gene end by 7 bases; junction bases not matched to a gene: 9. The CDR3 sequence: CASSFPGTEQEQYF. CDR3 DNA sequence: TGTGCCAGCAGTTTCCCCGGGACAGAACAAGAGCAGTACTTC. The variable domain in full, with the rest retrieved from reference TRBV28 and TRBJ2-7, is DVKVTQSSRYLVKRTGEKVFLECVQDMDHENMFWYRQDPGLGLRLIYFSYDVKMKEKGDIPEGYSVSREKKERFSLILESASTNQTSMYLCASSFPGTEQEQYFGPGTRLTVT.

The chain is built from TRBV6-1 and TRBJ2-7, with D maybe TRBD2 (6 bases). Trimming left V 10 bases short and J 6 bases short, with 16 bases between. The CDR3 is 12 residues long. The germline CDR1 and CDR2 sequences are MNHNS and SASEGT. Written as DNA, the CDR3 is TGTGCCACCGGGAGAATTTCCCGCGAGCAGTACTTC. This encodes CATGRISREQYF.

J is TRBJ2-1 and V is TRBV5-8; tentatively, D is TRBD2 (5 bases). V lost 0 bases, J lost 0 bases, and 7 bases lay in between. CDR3 size: 15 residues. CDR1 and CDR2 (germline): SGHTS, YDEGEE. This CDR3 is CASSLGLASYNEQFF. The CDR3 DNA reads as TGTGCCAGCAGCTTGGGGCTAGCCTCCTACAATGAGCAGTTCTTC.

V usage is TRBV19 and J usage is TRBJ2-2, with D possibly being TRBD2 (5 bases). V was trimmed by 2 bases and J by 5 bases, leaving 9 bases between them. The germline gives CDR1 LNHDA, CDR2 SQIVND (reference sequence). The CDR3 extends over 14 amino acids. The CDR3 coding sequence is TGTGCCAGTAGTATATATAGCGCTACCGGGGAGCTGTTTTTT. Its protein is CASSIYSATGELFF.

The genes are TRBV5-6 and TRBJ1-3; D remains ambiguous. CDR1 and CDR2 (germline): SGHDT, YYEEEE. Between the trimmed V and J ends, which lost 4 bases and 0 bases, there was a span of 11 bases. This CDR3 comprises 15 residues. In nucleotides, the CDR3 is TGTGCCAGCAGCCTAACACCTAGCTCTGGAAACACCATATATTTT. Translated, it gives CASSLTPSSGNTIYF.